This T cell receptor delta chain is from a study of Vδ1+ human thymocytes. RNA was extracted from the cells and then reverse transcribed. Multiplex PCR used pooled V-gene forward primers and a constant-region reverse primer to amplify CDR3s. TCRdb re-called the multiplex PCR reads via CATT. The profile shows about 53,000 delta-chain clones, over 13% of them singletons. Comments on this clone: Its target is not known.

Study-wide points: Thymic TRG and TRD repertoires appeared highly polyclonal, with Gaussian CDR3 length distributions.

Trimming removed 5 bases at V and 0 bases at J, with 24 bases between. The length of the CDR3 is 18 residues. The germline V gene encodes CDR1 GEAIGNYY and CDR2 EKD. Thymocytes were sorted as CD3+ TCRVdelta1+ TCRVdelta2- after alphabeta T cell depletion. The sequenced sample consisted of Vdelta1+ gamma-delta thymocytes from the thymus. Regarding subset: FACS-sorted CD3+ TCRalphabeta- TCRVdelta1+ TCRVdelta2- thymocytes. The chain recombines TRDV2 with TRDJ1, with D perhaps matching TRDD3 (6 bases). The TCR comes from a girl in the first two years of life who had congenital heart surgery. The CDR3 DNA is TGTGCCTGTGGCCCCGTACGGGGGTGGGGGCCATACACCGATAAACTCATCTTT. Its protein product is CACGPVRGWGPYTDKLIF.